These 21 T cell receptor beta chains share one sample of origin, sequenced in a study of T cell clones after liver transplantation. Method: immunoSEQ multiplex PCR; TCRdb's copy keeps in-frame clones and lacks some. This sample has more than 65,000 clones, with over 85% found just once. Material: CD4+ T cells from blood, obtained before liver transplant. The receptors were sampled from a human donor who received a liver transplant.

CDR3 bases: TGTGCCAGCAGCTTAGACAGGCTCTCTGAAGCTTTCTTT. Its translation: CASSLDRLSEAFF. This sequence joins TRBV5-6 and TRBJ1-1; D may be TRBD1 (6 bases). Germline V gene data show CDR1 as SGHDT and CDR2 as YYEEEE. The CDR3 loop spans 13 amino acids. V was cut by 2 bases and J by 6 bases, with 11 bases left in between.

V usage is TRBV5-4 and J usage is TRBJ2-2; D not resolved. V was cut by 2 bases and J by 0 bases, with 2 bases left in between. This CDR3 comprises 13 residues. Per the germline V gene, CDR1 is SGHNT and CDR2 is YYREEE (reference sequence). As DNA, the CDR3 is TGTGCCAGCAGCTTCCCGAACACCGGGGAGCTGTTTTTT. Protein sequence: CASSFPNTGELFF.

The sample holds a few counts of this clone. J is TRBJ1-3 and V is TRBV20-1; D not resolved. CDR1 DFQATT and CDR2 SNEGSKA come from the germline V gene (reference sequence). Trimming took off 7 bases at V and 7 bases at J, with 11 bases between the two ends. This CDR3 has 11 residues. CDR3 protein: CSGYSLNTIYF. CDR3 DNA sequence: TGCAGTGGTTACAGTCTTAACACCATATATTTT.

The genes are TRBV6-5 and TRBJ2-7, with a weak D call TRBD1 (6 bases). Germline CDR1 is MNHEY and CDR2 is SVGAGI. This CDR3 is built from 15 residues. V lost 4 bases, J lost 0 bases, and 13 bases lay in between. The CDR3 here is CASSLQGRSSYEQYF. The CDR3 DNA reads as TGTGCCAGCAGTTTACAGGGTCGGAGCTCCTACGAGCAGTACTTC.

V gene TRBV5-8 combines with J gene TRBJ2-7, with TRBD2 identical over 11 bases. The junction had 12 bases not matched to a gene; V was cut back by 4 bases and J by 0 bases. CDR1 and CDR2 from the germline V gene are SGHTS and YDEGEE. This CDR3 is 18 amino acids long. The CDR3 loop is CASSPGLAVLSPSYEQYF. The CDR3 nucleotides are TGTGCCAGCAGCCCGGGACTAGCGGTTCTTAGTCCCTCCTACGAGCAGTACTTC. Complete variable domain (other parts from reference TRBV5-8 and TRBJ2-7): EAGVTQSPTHLIKTRGQQATLRCSPISGHTSVYWYQQALGLGLQFLLWYDEGEERNRGNFPPRFSGRQFPNYSSELNVNALELEDSALYLCASSPGLAVLSPSYEQYFGPGTRLTVT.

The chain recombines TRBV2 with TRBJ1-4; 8 bases fit TRBD1. The CDR3 sequence is 15 residues long. Germline V gene sequence: CDR1 SNHLY, CDR2 FYNNEI. Losses at the gene ends were 6 bases for V and 3 bases for J; bases not matched to a gene: 6. CDR3: CASRGGQAANEKLFF. The CDR3 nucleotides read TGTGCCAGCAGGGGGGGACAGGCGGCTAATGAAAAACTGTTTTTT.

This chain joins TRBV28 and TRBJ1-3, with D perhaps TRBD1 (6 bases). The V gene lost 10 bases and the J gene lost 2 bases, with 15 bases spanning the gap. Germline V lookup: CDR1 MDHEN, CDR2 SYDVKM. The CDR3 length is 14 residues. In DNA form, the CDR3 reads TGTGCCACCACGACCGGGACACCTGGAAACACCATATATTTT. It yields the protein CATTTGTPGNTIYF.

The chain has TRBV29-1 and TRBJ2-7, with 8 nucleotides matching TRBD1. This CDR3 is built from 14 residues. Germline V gives CDR1 SQVTM, CDR2 ANQGSEA. The V segment lost 5 bases and the J segment 2 bases; nucleotides outside the gene matches: 8. In DNA, the CDR3 is TGCAGCGTTAGAGGACAGGGTGGACCCTACGAGCAGTACTTC. This translates into CSVRGQGGPYEQYF.

The rearrangement uses TRBV7-2 and TRBJ2-3; D perhaps matches TRBD1 (7 bases). Per the germline V gene, CDR1 is SGHTA and CDR2 is FQGNSA. CDR3 length equals 16 residues. The V gene lost 7 bases and the J gene lost 2 bases, with 19 bases spanning the gap. CDR3 sequence: CASNIAGTENTDTQYF. The CDR3 DNA reads as TGTGCCAGCAACATCGCGGGGACAGAAAACACAGATACGCAGTATTTT. Filled out from reference TRBV7-2 and TRBJ2-3, the complete variable domain reads GAGVSQSPSNKVTEKGKDVELRCDPISGHTALYWYRQSLGQGLEFLIYFQGNSAPDKSGLPSDRFSAERTGGSVSTLTIQRTQQEDSAVYLCASNIAGTENTDTQYFGPGTRLTVL.

The rearrangement joins TRBV9 to TRBJ1-2; D may be TRBD1 (5 bases). Germline CDR1 is SGDLS and CDR2 is YYNGEE. The CDR3 length is 11 residues. V was trimmed by 4 bases and J by 7 bases, leaving 8 bases between them. In DNA form, the CDR3 reads TGTGCCAGCAGCCGGGACGCTGGCTACACCTTC. It codes for CASSRDAGYTF.

J is TRBJ2-1 and V is TRBV7-2, with 9 positions matching TRBD2. In germline, CDR1 is SGHTA, CDR2 FQGNSA. CDR3 length equals 14 residues. With V trimmed by 6 bases and J by 6 bases, 6 bases remained unmatched. The DNA of the CDR3 is TGTGCCAGCAGGCGCGGGAGGGGCACCAATGAGCAGTTCTTC. Its translation is CASRRGRGTNEQFF.

The genes are TRBV7-3 and TRBJ2-1; possibly TRBD1 for D (7 bases). Trimming left V 2 bases short and J 4 bases short, with 12 bases between. In germline, CDR1 is SGHTA, CDR2 FQGTGA. CDR3 length: 15 amino acids. CDR3 in amino acids: CASSLEGAGYNEQFF. CDR3 in DNA: TGTGCCAGCAGCTTAGAGGGGGCGGGATACAATGAGCAGTTCTTC.

The V gene is TRBV29-1, the J gene TRBJ2-7, with 8 bases aligning to TRBD2. This CDR3 spans 14 amino acids. V shed 0 bases, J shed 6 bases, and the junction held 7 bases outside the gene matches. The germline V gene has CDR1 SQVTM and CDR2 ANQGSEA. The CDR3, as DNA: TGCAGCGTTGAAGAGGCCAGCGGGAGTGGCGAGCAGTACTTC. It encodes CSVEEASGSGEQYF.

The gene calls are TRBV28 and TRBJ2-3; D gene ambiguous. The CDR3 loop spans 16 amino acids. V gave up 6 bases and J gave up 2 bases, with 18 bases separating them. The germline V gene encodes CDR1 MDHEN and CDR2 SYDVKM. The CDR3 DNA sequence: TGTGCCAGCAGCCTACCAAGTAGACTCATCACAGATACGCAGTATTTT. Amino acid sequence: CASSLPSRLITDTQYF.

The rearrangement joins TRBV6-6 to TRBJ2-3, with TRBD2 identical over 10 bases. The CDR3 contains 16 residues. Germline CDR1 and CDR2: MNHNY and SVGAGI (reference sequence). Germline trimming cut 7 bases from V and 3 bases from J; bases unmatched to any gene: 10. In DNA form, the CDR3 reads TGTGCCAGCACCCCTGAACTAGCGGGAAGGACAGATACGCAGTATTTT. It specifies CASTPELAGRTDTQYF.

This sequence joins TRBV6-1 and TRBJ2-7; D is uncertain. This CDR3 region has 14 residues. In germline, CDR1 is MNHNS, CDR2 SASEGT. Trimming took 3 bases from V and 0 from J, leaving 9 bases between them. CDR3 bases: TGTGCCAGCAGTGACTTACTTCGCTCCTACGAGCAGTACTTC. Protein: CASSDLLRSYEQYF.

CDR3 DNA sequence: TGTGCCTGGAGTAAACCGGGACAGGGGAACACCGGGGAGCTGTTTTTT. This translates into CAWSKPGQGNTGELFF. The chain combines TRBV30 with TRBJ2-2, with TRBD1 matching over 9 bases. J lost 1 base, V lost 2 bases, and 5 bases had no gene match. The germline V gene has CDR1 GTSNPN and CDR2 SVGIG (reference sequence). This CDR3 is 16 amino acids long.

This chain links TRBV18 with TRBJ2-2; 11 nucleotides agree with TRBD1. CDR1 and CDR2 from the germline V gene are KGHSH and LQKENI. J lost 8 bases, V lost 5 bases, and 10 bases had no gene match. CDR3 length equals 16 residues. CDR3 amino acids: CASSSSGQGAPGELFF. Here the CDR3 DNA reads TGTGCCAGCTCATCAAGCGGACAGGGGGCGCCTGGGGAGCTGTTTTTT. Together with reference TRBV18 and TRBJ2-2, the CDR3 gives the full variable domain: NAGVMQNPRHLVRRRGQEARLRCSPMKGHSHVYWYRQLPEEGLKFMVYLQKENIIDESGMPKERFSAEFPKEGPSILRIQQVVRGDSAAYFCASSSSGQGAPGELFFGEGSRLTVL.

The chain couples TRBV7-3 to TRBJ2-1; a possible D gene is TRBD1 (5 bases). Germline V gene lookup returns CDR1 SGHTA and CDR2 FQGTGA. The CDR3 spans 15 residues. V shed 2 bases and J shed 8 bases, with 16 bases lying between them. The CDR3 DNA sequence: TGTGCCAGCAGCTTACAACCGACCCCAGGGTATGAGCAGTTCTTC. Residues: CASSLQPTPGYEQFF.

The chain recombines TRBV2 with TRBJ2-5, with 7 positions matching TRBD2. The CDR3 is 16 amino acids. V lost 3 bases and J lost 3; bases outside the gene matches: 10. CDR1 and CDR2 (germline): SNHLY, FYNNEI. CDR3 DNA sequence: TGTGCCAGCAGTGAGCGTGAGCGGGGCTCAAAAGAGACCCAGTACTTC. Its translation: CASSERERGSKETQYF.

The chain carries TRBV5-4 and TRBJ2-2, with TRBD2 matching 13 bases. The CDR3 covers 18 residues. The germline CDR1 and CDR2 sequences are SGHNT and YYREEE (reference sequence). V shed 4 bases and J 0 bases; nucleotides not matched to a gene: 6. The CDR3 loop is CASSKGLAGATNTGELFF. In nucleotides, the CDR3 is TGTGCCAGCAGCAAAGGACTAGCGGGGGCTACGAACACCGGGGAGCTGTTTTTT.